Shown below are 32 T cell receptor beta chains from a single sample sequenced in a study of T cells in Graves' hyperthyroidism and ophthalmopathy. Researchers amplified the TCR beta CDR3 regions from RNA transcripts. TCR CDR3 underwent first-round RT-PCR with the HTBI primer set. In TCRdb, the multiplex PCR reads were re-called with MiXCR into one record per CDR3 protein. Of hundreds of thousands of distinct CDR3 sequences listed, 20% are singletons. Sample: blood. The receptors originated from a middle-aged man with Graves' ophthalmopathy.

Ten or more counts support this clonotype. V gene TRBV12-3 or TRBV12-4 combines with J gene TRBJ1-5, with D possibly TRBD1 on 6 matching bases. This CDR3 spans 15 amino acids. Deletions cut 4 bases from V and 3 bases from J, with 13 bases between. The DNA for the CDR3 is TGTGCCAGCAGTTGGCGGGGGGCCCTCAATCAGCCCCAGCATTTT. Protein product: CASSWRGALNQPQHF.

V gene TRBV6-2 or TRBV6-3 combines with J gene TRBJ2-2, with D possibly matching TRBD1 (6 bases). From germline, CDR1 is MNHEY and CDR2 SVGEGT. This CDR3 comprises 15 residues. V dropped 6 bases and J dropped 0 bases, with 11 bases sitting between them. CDR3 sequence: CASSPGTTNTGELFF. The CDR3 DNA sequence: TGTGCCAGCAGCCCAGGGACAACGAACACCGGGGAGCTGTTTTTT.

This clonotype was counted ten times or more. The V gene is TRBV20-1, the J gene TRBJ2-3; TRBD2 matches 7 bases. Germline V gene sequence: CDR1 DFQATT, CDR2 SNEGSKA (reference sequence). V gave up 3 bases and J gave up 2 bases; unmatched junction bases: 5. The CDR3 has 14 residues. CDR3 in amino acids: CSASRGETTDTQYF. The CDR3 DNA is TGCAGTGCTAGTCGGGGGGAGACCACAGATACGCAGTATTTT.

The J gene is TRBJ1-5, the V gene TRBV6-1; TRBD1 aligns across 11 bases. The CDR3 is 13 residues long. Trimming at V came to 9 bases and at J to 4 bases, leaving 2 bases not matched to a gene. CDR1 MNHNS and CDR2 SASEGT come from the germline V gene. The DNA of the CDR3 is TGTGCCAGTTGGGACAGGGGGAATCAGCCCCAGCATTTT. It translates to CASWDRGNQPQHF.

The chain joins TRBV20-1 to TRBJ2-5; D might be TRBD1 or TRBD2, each matching 5 bases. V lost 4 bases and J lost 1, with 19 bases in between. The CDR3 has 16 residues. Per germline, CDR1 DFQATT and CDR2 SNEGSKA (reference sequence). CDR3 sequence (DNA): TGCAGTGCTACCGACCGAATGGGACGGCTCCAAGAGACCCAGTACTTC. Protein product: CSATDRMGRLQETQYF.

The V gene is TRBV7-9, the J gene TRBJ2-7, with 8 nucleotides matching TRBD1. The CDR3 runs to 14 residues. Germline assignment: CDR1 SEHNR and CDR2 FQNEAQ (reference sequence). J was trimmed by 5 bases and V by 5 bases; bases with no gene match: 8. CDR3 bases: TGTGCCAGCAGCCCTGGCAGGGGGCAGGACGAGCAGTACTTC. This gives the protein CASSPGRGQDEQYF.

This clonotype was found a few times. V usage is TRBV6-2 or TRBV6-3 and J usage is TRBJ1-5; D is ambiguous. This CDR3 comprises 15 residues. Germline CDR1 MNHEY, CDR2 SVGEGT. The V end was cut by 2 bases, the J end by 6 bases, with 14 bases between. CDR3 protein: CASSYPGRGSQPQHF. The CDR3 bases are TGTGCCAGCAGTTACCCTGGAAGAGGGAGTCAGCCCCAGCATTTT.

This sequence joins TRBV6-1 and TRBJ1-5; 10 bases agree with TRBD1. The CDR3 extends over 13 amino acids. The V gene end was trimmed by 4 bases and the J gene end by 9 bases; junction bases not matched to a gene: 3. Germline lookup yields CDR1 MNHNS and CDR2 SASEGT. The CDR3 nucleotides read TGTGCCAGCAGTGCGGACAGGGGGGCGCCCCAGCATTTT. Its translation: CASSADRGAPQHF.

This clonotype was detected many times. The chain carries TRBV6-1 and TRBJ1-2; 10 bases line up with TRBD1. V lost 6 bases and J lost 5; bases outside the gene matches: 9. The CDR3 sequence is 15 residues long. The V gene's germline CDR1 is MNHNS and CDR2 SASEGT. The CDR3 spells CASRKEDRGGYGYTF. CDR3 nucleotides: TGTGCCAGCAGGAAAGAGGACAGGGGGGGATATGGCTACACCTTC.

The rearrangement joins TRBV9 to TRBJ2-3; D is ambiguous. The germline V and J ends were trimmed by 4 bases and 3 bases, with 12 bases remaining between them. This CDR3 has 14 residues. Germline V gives CDR1 SGDLS, CDR2 YYNGEE. Here the CDR3 reads CASSKRRATDTQYF. DNA for the CDR3: TGTGCCAGCAGCAAACGCCGGGCGACAGATACGCAGTATTTT.

This sequence joins TRBV5-1 and TRBJ1-1, with D possibly being TRBD1 (5 bases). V was trimmed by 4 bases and J by 5 bases, leaving 18 bases between them. Germline V gives CDR1 SGHRS, CDR2 YFSETQ. This CDR3 has 15 amino acids. The CDR3 DNA reads as TGCGCCAGCAGCCTATTCGGGGGTACGGGGACTGAAGCTTTCTTT. Its protein is CASSLFGGTGTEAFF.

This chain connects TRBV11-2 to TRBJ2-3; the match to TRBD2 covers 8 bases. CDR3 length: 14 amino acids. Per germline, CDR1 SGHAT and CDR2 FQNNGV. Losses at the gene ends were 3 bases for V and 6 bases for J; bases not matched to a gene: 5. In nucleotides, the CDR3 is TGTGCCAGCAGCTTGGGGACTAGACCGGATACGCAGTATTTT. Amino acids: CASSLGTRPDTQYF.

The chain has TRBV7-9 and TRBJ2-2; the D gene is possibly TRBD2 (6 bases). The V end was cut by 0 bases, the J end by 4 bases, with 15 bases between. Looked up from germline, CDR1 is SEHNR and CDR2 is FQNEAQ (reference sequence). The CDR3 is 17 residues long. This CDR3 reads CASSLAPSGSFTGELFF. The CDR3 coding sequence is TGTGCCAGCAGCTTAGCGCCGTCCGGGAGTTTCACCGGGGAGCTGTTTTTT.

This sequence joins TRBV13 and TRBJ1-5, with a weak D call TRBD1 (6 bases). There are 14 residues in the CDR3. The ends were cut back, 5 bases at V and 9 bases at J, with 17 bases in the middle. CDR1 and CDR2 from the germline V gene are PRHDT and FYEKMQ (reference sequence). DNA of the CDR3: TGTGCCAGCAGCGAGGACAGACAGAGGGGGCCCCAGCATTTT. Its translation is CASSEDRQRGPQHF.

This clonotype was recorded many times. V and J are TRBV18 and TRBJ1-2, with D unresolved. Trimming shortened V by 1 base and J by 0 bases, and 15 bases separated the two germline ends. CDR1 is KGHSH, CDR2 LQKENI, per germline. The CDR3 contains 17 residues. The CDR3 coding sequence is TGTGCCAGCTCACCACGGCCCGGGTTAACAGCTAACTATGGCTACACCTTC. Its translation: CASSPRPGLTANYGYTF.

On this clonotype: The junction departs from germline at one end; a sequencing error may be responsible. The chain has TRBV6-2 or TRBV6-3 and TRBJ1-2; D is unresolved. This CDR3 comprises 9 residues. Germline values: CDR1 MNHEY, CDR2 SVGEGT. CDR3 coding DNA: TGTGCCGGCAGTTTCCCCTACACCTTC. It specifies CAGSFPYTF.

Many counts were recorded for this clonotype. The chain has TRBV7-9 and TRBJ2-5; D perhaps matches TRBD1 (6 bases). Germline CDR1 reads SEHNR; CDR2 reads FQNEAQ (reference sequence). Trimming cost V 3 bases and J 4 bases, with 9 bases left between them. The CDR3 consists of 13 residues. The DNA for the CDR3 is TGTGCCAGCAGCTTTGTAGGGGGAGAGACCCAGTACTTC. The encoded protein is CASSFVGGETQYF. Filled out from reference TRBV7-9 and TRBJ2-5, the complete variable domain reads DTGVSQNPRHKITKRGQNVTFRCDPISEHNRLYWYRQTLGQGPEFLTYFQNEAQLEKSRLLSDRFSAERPKGSFSTLEIQRTEQGDSAMYLCASSFVGGETQYFGPGTRLLVL.

The gene calls are TRBV11-2 and TRBJ2-1; weak D call: TRBD2 (5 bases). V lost 5 bases and J lost 5, with 10 bases in between. In germline, CDR1 is SGHAT, CDR2 FQNNGV. The CDR3 is 13 amino acids. The CDR3 reads CASSLGVNNEQFF. CDR3 coding DNA: TGTGCCAGCAGCCTCGGGGTCAACAATGAGCAGTTCTTC.

The table lists this clonotype with a count of one. The genes are TRBV27 and TRBJ1-1; 8 bases match TRBD1. Germline CDR1 and CDR2: MNHEY and SMNVEV (reference sequence). The CDR3 spans 16 residues. V shed 5 bases, J shed 6 bases, and the junction held 14 bases outside the gene matches. CDR3 sequence reads: CASSPQTGTGYPEAFF. The CDR3, as DNA: TGTGCCAGCAGTCCCCAGACCGGGACAGGCTATCCTGAAGCTTTCTTT.

This clonotype was detected ten times or more. The CDR3 DNA sequence: TGTGCCAGCAGCTCCTTTCCGGGACTAGCGTACACAGATACGCAGTATTTT. As protein: CASSSFPGLAYTDTQYF. The chain carries TRBV11-2 and TRBJ2-3, with 10 bases lining up with TRBD2. Germline V gene sequence: CDR1 SGHAT, CDR2 FQNNGV. The V gene end was trimmed by 4 bases and the J gene end by 2 bases; junction bases not matched to a gene: 9. CDR3 size: 17 residues.

This clonotype was observed many times. The genes are TRBV11-2 and TRBJ2-1, with 8 positions matching TRBD2. Germline trimming cut 5 bases from V and 6 bases from J; bases unmatched to any gene: 9. The CDR3 is made up of 15 amino acids. CDR1 and CDR2 from the germline V gene are SGHAT and FQNNGV. Here the CDR3 reads CASSPPGLAGNEQFF. The CDR3 DNA is TGTGCCAGCAGCCCCCCAGGCCTAGCGGGCAATGAGCAGTTCTTC.

Ten or more counts support this clonotype. The chain combines TRBV5-1 with TRBJ2-1; 7 bases align to TRBD2. CDR3 length: 16 amino acids. CDR1 and CDR2 from the germline V gene are SGHRS and YFSETQ. Trimming took 4 bases from V and 0 from J; bases not matched to a gene: 7. The CDR3 loop reads CASSPISGNSYNEQFF. The CDR3 DNA sequence: TGCGCCAGCAGCCCCATAAGCGGGAACTCCTACAATGAGCAGTTCTTC.

This clonotype appeared once. This sequence may be a read error, since a much larger clone differs from it by one base. J is TRBJ1-1 and V is TRBV20-1; D is perhaps TRBD1 (5 bases). V lost 3 bases and J lost 3, with 14 bases in between. There are 14 residues in the CDR3. Per germline, CDR1 DFQATT and CDR2 SNEGSKA (reference sequence). CDR3 nucleotide sequence: TGCAGTGCTAGGGGGGGGGGGGGGTACACTGAAGCTTTCTTT. Amino acid sequence: CSARGGGGYTEAFF.

This chain uses TRBV20-1 with TRBJ2-3, with 7 bases identical to TRBD2. Germline CDR1 and CDR2: DFQATT and SNEGSKA (reference sequence). The CDR3 spans 13 residues. Trimming took 4 bases from V and 0 from J; bases not matched to a gene: 1. The CDR3 sequence is CSANSGSTDTQYF. CDR3 nucleotide sequence: TGCAGTGCTAATAGCGGGAGCACAGATACGCAGTATTTT.

This clonotype was observed at least ten times. The V and J genes are TRBV3-1 and TRBJ2-5; TRBD2 matches 8 bases. The germline V gene has CDR1 LGHDT and CDR2 YNNKEL (reference sequence). Germline trimming cut 4 bases from V and 4 bases from J; bases unmatched to any gene: 2. The CDR3 is made up of 13 amino acids. This chain's CDR3 is CASSRSGVETQYF. CDR3 coding DNA: TGTGCCAGCAGCCGTAGCGGGGTAGAGACCCAGTACTTC.

This clonotype was recorded a few times. The rearrangement uses TRBV9 and TRBJ1-1, with no clear D. V was pared by 4 bases and J by 6 bases, with 16 bases between. Looked up from germline, CDR1 is SGDLS and CDR2 is YYNGEE. This CDR3 is 14 amino acids long. This CDR3 reads CASSPPKGRSEAFF. In DNA form, the CDR3 reads TGTGCCAGCAGCCCTCCTAAGGGCCGGTCTGAAGCTTTCTTT. The full variable domain, in which reference TRBV9 and TRBJ1-1 provide the parts outside the CDR3, is DSGVTQTPKHLITATGQRVTLRCSPRSGDLSVYWYQQSLDQGLQFLIQYYNGEERAKGNILERFSAQQFPDLHSELNLSSLELGDSALYFCASSPPKGRSEAFFGQGTRLTVV.

This clonotype came up many times. The chain employs TRBV7-8 and TRBJ2-3, with 7 bases lining up with TRBD1. Per the germline V gene, CDR1 is SGHVS and CDR2 is FQNEAQ. The CDR3 extends over 15 amino acids. J gave up 0 bases and V 1 base, and 1 base lay outside the gene matches. The CDR3 DNA reads as TGTGCCAGCAGCTTAGAACAGGGGAGCACAGATACGCAGTATTTT. Translation gives CASSLEQGSTDTQYF.

This clonotype was recorded a few times. The rearrangement uses TRBV7-2 and TRBJ2-2; 10 bases are shared with TRBD2. J gave up 1 base and V 1 base, and 6 bases lay outside the gene matches. The CDR3 loop spans 18 amino acids. The germline V gene has CDR1 SGHTA and CDR2 FQGNSA. CDR3 sequence reads: CASSLEGASGGNTGELFF. As DNA, the CDR3 is TGTGCCAGCAGCTTAGAAGGAGCTAGCGGGGGGAACACCGGGGAGCTGTTTTTT.

The table lists this clonotype with a few counts. J is TRBJ2-4 and V is TRBV20-1, with 8 bases identical to TRBD1. Germline trimming cut 4 bases from V and 4 bases from J; bases unmatched to any gene: 6. The CDR3 is 14 residues long. Germline V gene sequence: CDR1 DFQATT, CDR2 SNEGSKA (reference sequence). CDR3 region: CSAIGRQGKNIQYF. The CDR3 DNA sequence: TGCAGTGCTATAGGGCGACAGGGGAAAAACATTCAGTACTTC.

This clonotype was observed at least ten times. V gene TRBV11-2 combines with J gene TRBJ2-3; the match to TRBD2 covers 7 bases. The CDR3 contains 16 residues. The V and J ends lost 0 bases and 7 bases, in that order; junction bases with no gene match: 10. CDR1 is SGHAT and CDR2 is FQNNGV in the germline V gene. The CDR3 DNA reads as TGTGCCAGCAGCTTAGACCCAGCGGGGATAGGAAATACGCAGTATTTT. Its protein is CASSLDPAGIGNTQYF.

The chain combines TRBV18 with TRBJ2-7; 8 bases fit TRBD1. This CDR3 spans 15 amino acids. CDR1 KGHSH and CDR2 LQKENI come from the germline V gene. V dropped 1 base and J dropped 0; count of bases not matched to a gene: 2. The CDR3 DNA follows: TGTGCCAGCTCACCACTTGACAGGGGCTCCTACGAGCAGTACTTC. Encoded protein: CASSPLDRGSYEQYF.

Written as DNA, the CDR3 is TGCGCCAGCAGCTTGTCGGGGGCAGGGAGCAATCAGCCCCAGCATTTT. Translated, it gives CASSLSGAGSNQPQHF. The chain links TRBV5-1 to TRBJ1-5; maybe TRBD1 (6 bases). The CDR3 runs to 16 residues. Germline V gene lookup returns CDR1 SGHRS and CDR2 YFSETQ. The germline V and J ends were trimmed by 1 base and 1 base, with 12 bases remaining between them.